This TCR beta chain was retrieved from a study of immune evolution from preneoplasia to lung adenocarcinoma. The method was immunoSEQ multiplex PCR; TCRdb's version includes in-frame clones alone and lacks a portion of them. Of about 11,000 clones detected, 65% to 90% appear once; the ten largest clones hold roughly 3.5%. Germline V gives CDR1 MNHEY, CDR2 SMNVEV (reference sequence). CDR3 length: 16 residues. Trimming cost V 4 bases and J 4 bases; bases outside gene matches: 9. This receptor was taken from a person between 65 and 79 years old with lung adenocarcinoma. Input material: FFPE minimally invasive lung adenocarcinoma tissue. The chain couples TRBV27 to TRBJ2-7; the match to TRBD2 covers 11 bases. CDR3 DNA: TGTGCCAGCAGTTCCCCCCGGACTAGCGGGTTTTACGAGCAGTACTTC. Translated, it gives CASSSPRTSGFYEQYF.